Following are 18 T cell receptor beta chains from one sample sequenced in a study of response to subunit inactivated influenza vaccine. MiXCR was run by TCRdb on the RT-PCR reads, yielding one entry per CDR3 protein. The profile shows about 540,000 distinct CDR3 sequences, around 21% of them singletons. These same data were also listed under a study on T cells expressing NK-cell markers. That investigation notes: 5'RACE template switching built TCR beta cDNA with unique molecular identifiers.

The starting material was CD4+ T cells sorted from PBMCs, obtained roughly 12 days after vaccination. The receptors here all came from a man aged 50-60 years who received an inactivated influenza vaccine.

This clonotype was recorded a few times. The rearrangement links TRBV10-3 to TRBJ2-3; D possibly matches TRBD1 or TRBD2 (5 bases each). V was pared by 5 bases and J by 4 bases, with 7 bases between. The CDR3 spans 12 residues. Germline V gene sequence: CDR1 ENHRY, CDR2 SYGVKD. The CDR3 DNA sequence: TGTGCCATCAGTCAGGGACCAGATACGCAGTATTTT. Its translation is CAISQGPDTQYF.

This clonotype occurred a few times. V gene TRBV4-2 combines with J gene TRBJ1-2; D is undetermined. V was cut by 0 bases and J by 5 bases, with 10 bases left in between. Germline assignment: CDR1 LGHNA and CDR2 YNFKEQ. This CDR3 contains 14 residues. The CDR3 protein is CASSQDPRQYGYTF. The CDR3 DNA reads as TGTGCCAGCAGCCAAGATCCCAGGCAGTATGGCTACACCTTC.

The gene calls are TRBV7-2 and TRBJ2-3; 9 nucleotides agree with TRBD1. Germline V gene lookup returns CDR1 SGHTA and CDR2 FQGNSA. J gave up 14 bases and V 6 bases, and 9 bases lay outside the gene matches. The CDR3 has 12 amino acids. The CDR3: CASRATGGQGYF. Here the CDR3 DNA reads TGTGCCAGCAGAGCAACAGGGGGCCAGGGGTATTTT.

The gene calls are TRBV12-3 or TRBV12-4 and TRBJ2-3; D is unclear. This CDR3 is built from 13 residues. V lost 3 bases and J 2 bases, leaving 6 bases between the germline ends. In nucleotides, the CDR3 is TGTGCCAGCAGTTTCACCGACACAGATACGCAGTATTTT. Translating it yields CASSFTDTDTQYF.

This clonotype was detected only a few times. This chain links TRBV7-6 with TRBJ2-5; 8 bases are a match to TRBD1. The J segment lost 4 bases and the V segment lost 5 bases, leaving 12 bases of the junction unmatched. The CDR3 loop spans 16 amino acids. Germline V gene data show CDR1 as SGHVS and CDR2 as FNYEAQ. This CDR3 reads CASSPVADRGRETQYF. The CDR3 DNA reads TGTGCCAGCAGCCCAGTGGCCGACAGGGGCCGAGAGACCCAGTACTTC. Combining the CDR3 with reference TRBV7-6 and TRBJ2-5 gives the whole variable domain GAGVSQSPRYKVTKRGQDVALRCDPISGHVSLYWYRQALGQGPEFLTYFNYEAQQDKSGLPNDRFSAERPEGSISTLTIQRTEQRDSAMYRCASSPVADRGRETQYFGPGTRLLVL.

V usage is TRBV15 and J usage is TRBJ2-5, with D perhaps matching TRBD2 (6 bases). Germline CDR1 LNHNV, CDR2 YYDKDF (reference sequence). There are 14 residues in the CDR3. The V and J ends lost 5 bases and 6 bases respectively, with 16 bases between them. The CDR3 spells CATSGSLGLKTQYF. CDR3 nucleotide sequence: TGTGCCACCAGCGGATCATTGGGACTTAAGACCCAGTACTTC.

V gene TRBV7-9 combines with J gene TRBJ2-1; D is unresolved. Looked up from germline, CDR1 is SEHNR and CDR2 is FQNEAQ (reference sequence). V lost 5 bases and J 7 bases, leaving 9 bases between the germline ends. CDR3 length equals 12 residues. CDR3 nucleotides: TGTGCCAGCAGCCTCCTCTCGAATGAGCAGTTCTTC. Its protein product is CASSLLSNEQFF.

V usage is TRBV7-2 and J usage is TRBJ2-3; D unresolved. V lost 5 bases, J lost 0 bases, and 12 bases lay in between. The CDR3 runs 15 residues. Looked up from germline, CDR1 is SGHTA and CDR2 is FQGNSA. The CDR3 nucleotides read TGTGCCAGCAGCCCACAGCCGGTTAGCACAGATACGCAGTATTTT. Its protein product is CASSPQPVSTDTQYF. Using reference TRBV7-2 and TRBJ2-3 for the parts outside the CDR3, the full variable domain is GAGVSQSPSNKVTEKGKDVELRCDPISGHTALYWYRQSLGQGLEFLIYFQGNSAPDKSGLPSDRFSAERTGGSVSTLTIQRTQQEDSAVYLCASSPQPVSTDTQYFGPGTRLTVL.

This clonotype showed up just a few times. The gene calls are TRBV19 and TRBJ2-5; tentatively, D is TRBD1 or TRBD2 (5 bases each). The CDR3 covers 11 residues. V lost 8 bases and J 3 bases, leaving 7 bases between the germline ends. From germline, CDR1 is LNHDA and CDR2 SQIVND (reference sequence). The DNA of the CDR3 is TGTGCCAGTCAGGGAGAAGAGACCCAGTACTTC. Protein product: CASQGEETQYF.

J is TRBJ2-1 and V is TRBV29-1; TRBD2 agrees at 8 bases. CDR1 is SQVTM, CDR2 ANQGSEA, per germline. The CDR3 length is 14 residues. V gave up 7 bases and J gave up 4 bases; unmatched junction bases: 9. CDR3 loop: CSARGTSRYNEQFF. The CDR3 coding sequence is TGCAGCGCTAGGGGGACTAGTCGATACAATGAGCAGTTCTTC.

In nucleotides, the CDR3 is TGTGCCAGTAGACCCGGGACTCGGCCCGACAATGAGCAGTTCTTC. This translates into CASRPGTRPDNEQFF. The V gene is TRBV19, the J gene TRBJ2-1, with D perhaps matching TRBD2 (6 bases). CDR1 is LNHDA, CDR2 SQIVND, per germline (reference sequence). The CDR3 loop spans 15 amino acids. Trimming took off 6 bases at V and 5 bases at J, with 17 bases between the two ends.

This clonotype was recorded a few times. The chain combines TRBV6-1 with TRBJ1-1; TRBD1 matches 8 bases. The V segment lost 6 bases and the J segment 4 bases; nucleotides outside the gene matches: 7. CDR3 length: 14 residues. Germline CDR1 and CDR2: MNHNS and SASEGT. The CDR3 region has the DNA TGTGCCAGCAGACCCGGACAGGGTCGCACTGAAGCTTTCTTT. The encoded protein is CASRPGQGRTEAFF.

The V gene is TRBV11-2, the J gene TRBJ2-5; TRBD2 aligns across 11 bases. Per germline, CDR1 SGHAT and CDR2 FQNNGV. The junction had 6 bases not matched to a gene; V was cut back by 4 bases and J by 5 bases. CDR3 length equals 15 residues. This CDR3 is CASSSSGGIGETQYF. For the CDR3, the DNA is TGTGCCAGCAGCTCTAGCGGGGGGATAGGGGAGACCCAGTACTTC.

This clonotype has a handful of counts. The J gene is TRBJ2-7, the V gene TRBV28; 10 nucleotides match TRBD1. The V and J ends lost 5 bases and 3 bases, in that order; junction bases with no gene match: 4. The CDR3 consists of 14 residues. CDR1 MDHEN and CDR2 SYDVKM come from the germline V gene. The CDR3 coding sequence is TGTGCCAGCAGTCCGAGGGACAGGGGCTACGAGCAGTACTTC. Protein sequence: CASSPRDRGYEQYF.

The chain joins TRBV29-1 to TRBJ1-6, with no clear D. The CDR3 totals 12 residues. V lost 4 bases and J lost 8, with 9 bases in between. Germline CDR1 and CDR2: SQVTM and ANQGSEA. For the CDR3, the DNA is TGCAGCGTTGGAGGAGGAGATTCACCCCTCCACTTT. It encodes CSVGGGDSPLHF.

V is TRBV6-1 and J is TRBJ1-1; D remains ambiguous. The CDR3 sequence is 13 residues long. Deletions cut 6 bases from V and 5 bases from J, with 13 bases between. CDR1 and CDR2 (germline): MNHNS, SASEGT. The CDR3 DNA follows: TGTGCCAGCAGCCAACACGGAGGGACTGAAGCTTTCTTT. This codes for CASSQHGGTEAFF.

This clonotype was seen a few times. The V gene is TRBV20-1, the J gene TRBJ2-1; 7 nucleotides align to TRBD2. The J segment lost 5 bases and the V segment lost 0 bases, leaving 4 bases of the junction unmatched. The CDR3 runs to 14 residues. The germline V gene encodes CDR1 DFQATT and CDR2 SNEGSKA (reference sequence). The CDR3: CSARDQRGNNEQFF. The CDR3 coding sequence is TGCAGTGCTAGAGACCAGCGGGGAAACAATGAGCAGTTCTTC.

The chain couples TRBV7-6 to TRBJ2-1, with D possibly TRBD2 on 5 matching bases. The V end lost 3 bases, the J end lost 7 bases, and 7 bases lay between the germline ends. Germline CDR1 reads SGHVS; CDR2 reads FNYEAQ. The CDR3 is 12 residues long. In DNA, the CDR3 is TGTGCCAGCAGCTTTTGGAGGAATGAGCAGTTCTTC. Encoded protein: CASSFWRNEQFF.